Following are 27 T cell receptor beta chains from one sample sequenced in a study of T cell responses to AZD1222 COVID-19 vaccine. TCRdb keeps only in-frame clones here, not all; method: immunoSEQ multiplex PCR. The table has 120,000 or so clones, approximately 90% seen once. The sample here was peripheral blood, taken 28 days after the second AZD1222 dose. These receptors came from an adult who received the AZD1222 COVID-19 vaccine.

The chain carries TRBV19 and TRBJ1-4, with 7 bases fitting TRBD1. This CDR3 has 15 amino acids. The ends lost 5 bases at V and 11 bases at J; junction bases unmatched: 14. Germline values: CDR1 LNHDA, CDR2 SQIVND (reference sequence). The CDR3 DNA reads TGTGCCAGTAGTCTCCCGCCGGACAGGTCTGGCAAACTGTTTTTT. Translation: CASSLPPDRSGKLFF.

This sequence joins TRBV6-5 and TRBJ2-2; D gene ambiguous. The V and J ends lost 2 bases and 1 base respectively, with 8 bases between them. This CDR3 has 15 residues. CDR1 MNHEY and CDR2 SVGAGI come from the germline V gene. CDR3 coding DNA: TGTGCCAGCAGTTACGGGTTGGGGAACACCGGGGAGCTGTTTTTT. It codes for CASSYGLGNTGELFF.

This clone occurred a few times. The chain joins TRBV28 to TRBJ1-2; D not resolved. Germline CDR1 MDHEN, CDR2 SYDVKM. Trimming removed 6 bases from V and 0 bases from J, with 11 bases in between. This CDR3 region has 14 residues. The CDR3 region is CASSLRRANYGYTF. CDR3 nucleotide sequence: TGTGCCAGCAGCCTGAGACGGGCTAACTATGGCTACACCTTC.

This clone was counted once. V usage is TRBV5-4 and J usage is TRBJ1-1; TRBD1 is a possible D gene (5 bases). This CDR3 region has 13 residues. The V gene's germline CDR1 is SGHNT and CDR2 YYREEE (reference sequence). Trimming stripped 5 bases from V and 5 bases from J, with 13 bases between. The CDR3 sequence is CASSPVGGTEAFF. The CDR3 nucleotides are TGTGCCAGCAGTCCCGTGGGGGGTACTGAAGCTTTCTTT.

Written as DNA, the CDR3 is TGTGCCAGCAGCTTAACCAGGGGCGGCACTGAAGCTTTCTTT. Translation gives CASSLTRGGTEAFF. The rearrangement joins TRBV7-9 to TRBJ1-1, with D maybe TRBD1 (6 bases). Germline CDR1 reads SEHNR; CDR2 reads FQNEAQ (reference sequence). V lost 2 bases and J 4 bases, leaving 11 bases between the germline ends. The CDR3 runs 14 residues.

The V and J genes are TRBV27 and TRBJ1-3, with unresolved D. The CDR3 runs 14 residues. The V gene lost 5 bases and the J gene lost 0 bases, with 8 bases spanning the gap. Germline values: CDR1 MNHEY, CDR2 SMNVEV (reference sequence). In DNA form, the CDR3 reads TGTGCCAGCAGTACCACGGGCTCTGGAAACACCATATATTTT. This sequence encodes CASSTTGSGNTIYF.

The J gene is TRBJ2-7, the V gene TRBV2, with D possibly being TRBD2 (6 bases). The CDR3 extends over 15 amino acids. The ends were cut back, 6 bases at V and 0 bases at J, with 15 bases in the middle. Per germline, CDR1 SNHLY and CDR2 FYNNEI. The CDR3: CASRPGLLSSYEQYF. CDR3 bases: TGTGCCAGCAGACCGGGACTCCTGAGCTCCTACGAGCAGTACTTC.

The chain recombines TRBV7-3 with TRBJ2-6, with D perhaps matching TRBD1 (5 bases). The ends were cut back, 5 bases at V and 1 base at J, with 6 bases in the middle. Germline V lookup: CDR1 SGHTA, CDR2 FQGTGA. This CDR3 is built from 14 residues. The CDR3 loop is CASSRGSGANVLTF. The CDR3, as DNA: TGTGCCAGCAGCAGGGGTTCTGGGGCCAACGTCCTGACTTTC. The full variable domain, rest sourced from reference TRBV7-3 and TRBJ2-6, is GAGVSQTPSNKVTEKGKYVELRCDPISGHTALYWYRQSLGQGPEFLIYFQGTGAADDSGLPNDRFFAVRPEGSVSTLKIQRTERGDSAVYLCASSRGSGANVLTFGAGSRLTVL.

This chain uses TRBV28 with TRBJ1-1; D call uncertain. Per the germline V gene, CDR1 is MDHEN and CDR2 is SYDVKM. This CDR3 spans 16 amino acids. V gave up 6 bases and J gave up 5 bases, with 22 bases separating them. The CDR3 DNA is TGTGCCAGCAGCTCCTTACCCAACCGGCCAGAGACTGAAGCTTTCTTT. It specifies CASSSLPNRPETEAFF. The full variable domain, rest sourced from reference TRBV28 and TRBJ1-1, is DVKVTQSSRYLVKRTGEKVFLECVQDMDHENMFWYRQDPGLGLRLIYFSYDVKMKEKGDIPEGYSVSREKKERFSLILESASTNQTSMYLCASSSLPNRPETEAFFGQGTRLTVV.

This chain joins TRBV10-3 and TRBJ2-2; D may correspond to TRBD1 or TRBD2 (5 bases each). Germline CDR1 is ENHRY and CDR2 is SYGVKD. V dropped 3 bases and J dropped 6 bases, with 17 bases sitting between them. This CDR3 has 16 amino acids. CDR3 in amino acids: CAISDGITGLAGELFF. CDR3 DNA: TGTGCCATCAGTGATGGAATAACAGGACTTGCCGGGGAGCTGTTTTTT.

The chain links TRBV5-1 to TRBJ1-2; D remains unclear. The germline gives CDR1 SGHRS, CDR2 YFSETQ. Deletions cut 5 bases from V and 2 bases from J, with 10 bases between. The CDR3 totals 13 residues. The CDR3 coding sequence is TGCGCCAGCAGTTTTACAGAGAACTATGGCTACACCTTC. Residues: CASSFTENYGYTF.

This clone was seen a single time. The V gene is TRBV3-1 (or the pseudogene TRBV3-2), the J gene TRBJ1-6, with a tentative D call TRBD1 (6 bases). The germline CDR1 and CDR2 sequences are LGHDT and YNNKEL (reference sequence). Trimming took off 0 bases at V and 9 bases at J, with 15 bases between the two ends. The CDR3 spans 16 residues. The CDR3 bases are TGTGCCAGCAGCCAAGATCAGGGCAGGGGAGGTTCACCCCTCCACTTT. It is translated as CASSQDQGRGGSPLHF.

This clone has just a few counts. The rearrangement uses TRBV19 and TRBJ1-4; D call uncertain. Germline CDR1 and CDR2: LNHDA and SQIVND (reference sequence). The CDR3 contains 16 residues. V lost 3 bases to trimming and J lost 0 bases, with 11 bases between them. The CDR3 DNA is TGTGCCAGTAGTATTGGTGTGGAGTCAACTAATGAAAAACTGTTTTTT. Its translation is CASSIGVESTNEKLFF.

CDR3 residues: CASSETPGQGAYEQYF. CDR3 nucleotide sequence: TGCGCCAGCAGTGAGACTCCGGGACAGGGTGCCTACGAGCAGTACTTC. The chain carries TRBV10-1 and TRBJ2-7, with 9 bases lining up with TRBD1. V gave up 2 bases and J gave up 2 bases; unmatched junction bases: 7. Per the germline V gene, CDR1 is WNHNN and CDR2 is SYGVQD (reference sequence). CDR3 length equals 16 residues.

This chain connects TRBV7-2 to TRBJ2-3; a possible D gene is TRBD1 (6 bases). Per the germline V gene, CDR1 is SGHTA and CDR2 is FQGNSA. Trimming removed 6 bases at V and 1 base at J, with 17 bases between. CDR3 length: 16 amino acids. The CDR3 DNA reads TGTGCCAGCAGTACCAGGGGATCCGGGGGCACAGATACGCAGTATTTT. As protein: CASSTRGSGGTDTQYF.

This chain connects TRBV13 to TRBJ2-6, with D perhaps TRBD1 (5 bases). Trimming removed 6 bases from V and 2 bases from J, with 11 bases in between. The V gene's germline CDR1 is PRHDT and CDR2 FYEKMQ (reference sequence). The CDR3 consists of 15 residues. CDR3 region: CASSLGVPGANVLTF. Here the CDR3 DNA reads TGTGCCAGCAGTCTAGGGGTTCCTGGGGCCAACGTCCTGACTTTC.

The CDR3 region is CASSLAGADNEKLFF. CDR3 nucleotide sequence: TGTGCCAGCAGCTTGGCCGGGGCCGATAATGAAAAACTGTTTTTT. The rearrangement links TRBV5-4 to TRBJ1-4; D might be TRBD1 (5 bases). CDR3 length: 15 amino acids. The germline V gene encodes CDR1 SGHNT and CDR2 YYREEE (reference sequence). Deletions cut 0 bases from V and 4 bases from J, with 10 bases between.

The chain couples TRBV2 to TRBJ1-1, with D unresolved. V lost 5 bases, J lost 10 bases, and 8 bases lay in between. Germline values: CDR1 SNHLY, CDR2 FYNNEI. The length of the CDR3 is 10 residues. The CDR3 DNA reads TGTGCCAGCAGTATGAGAACAGCTTTCTTT. This codes for CASSMRTAFF.

This sequence joins TRBV18 and TRBJ1-1; D unresolved. The CDR3 totals 13 residues. Trimming cost V 3 bases and J 5 bases, with 10 bases left between them. From germline, CDR1 is KGHSH and CDR2 LQKENI. The CDR3 loop reads CASSPLSGTEAFF. The CDR3 coding sequence is TGTGCCAGCTCACCTCTCTCCGGGACTGAAGCTTTCTTT.

The J gene is TRBJ1-5, the V gene TRBV27; tentative D call: TRBD1 (6 bases). Germline V gene lookup returns CDR1 MNHEY and CDR2 SMNVEV (reference sequence). The V end was cut by 6 bases, the J end by 0 bases, with 15 bases between. The CDR3 contains 16 residues. CDR3 sequence: CASRETGTNSNQPQHF. CDR3 nucleotide sequence: TGTGCCAGCAGGGAAACAGGGACAAATAGCAATCAGCCCCAGCATTTT.

This clone has a handful of counts. The CDR3 is CASNRDTGAEAFF. CDR3 DNA sequence: TGTGCCAGCAACCGAGACACGGGCGCTGAAGCTTTCTTT. V gene TRBV11-3 combines with J gene TRBJ1-1; D is ambiguous. The CDR3 has 13 amino acids. Trimming took 7 bases from V and 6 from J, leaving 15 bases between them. Germline V lookup: CDR1 SGHNT, CDR2 YENEEA.

This rearrangement joins TRBV5-1 to TRBJ2-3, with TRBD2 matching 9 bases. The CDR3 covers 16 residues. Trimming at V came to 0 bases and at J to 5 bases, leaving 7 bases not matched to a gene. Germline CDR1 reads SGHRS; CDR2 reads YFSETQ. CDR3 residues: CASSLGPSGDGDTQYF. The CDR3 DNA follows: TGCGCCAGCAGCTTGGGCCCTAGCGGGGATGGAGATACGCAGTATTTT.

The chain recombines TRBV7-9 with TRBJ2-7; weak D call: TRBD1 (5 bases). V lost 11 bases, J lost 0 bases, and 11 bases lay in between. The CDR3 consists of 12 residues. Germline CDR1 SEHNR, CDR2 FQNEAQ (reference sequence). The CDR3 reads CAAQGSSYEQYF. The CDR3 nucleotides are TGTGCCGCTCAGGGTTCCTCCTACGAGCAGTACTTC.

The chain employs TRBV9 and TRBJ2-3; D is undetermined. The CDR3 contains 15 residues. Looked up from germline, CDR1 is SGDLS and CDR2 is YYNGEE. Trimming removed 0 bases at V and 2 bases at J, with 10 bases between. The CDR3 sequence: CASSVARSLTDTQYF. Written as DNA, the CDR3 is TGTGCCAGCAGCGTAGCTCGGTCCCTCACAGATACGCAGTATTTT.

The J gene is TRBJ1-1, the V gene TRBV5-4; 8 bases agree with TRBD1. Germline values: CDR1 SGHNT, CDR2 YYREEE (reference sequence). The J segment lost 7 bases and the V segment lost 2 bases, leaving 1 base of the junction unmatched. This CDR3 contains 12 residues. CDR3 nucleotide sequence: TGTGCCAGCAGCTTCGGACAGGGTGAAGCTTTCTTT. Protein sequence: CASSFGQGEAFF. Supplemented by reference TRBV5-4 and TRBJ1-1, the full variable domain reads ETGVTQSPTHLIKTRGQQVTLRCSSQSGHNTVSWYQQALGQGPQFIFQYYREEENGRGNFPPRFSGLQFPNYSSELNVNALELDDSALYLCASSFGQGEAFFGQGTRLTVV.

The rearrangement joins TRBV10-1 to TRBJ2-1, with 13 positions matching TRBD2. Germline V gene sequence: CDR1 WNHNN, CDR2 SYGVQD (reference sequence). CDR3 length: 18 amino acids. Trimming cost V 6 bases and J 0 bases; bases outside gene matches: 8. CDR3 sequence: CASSPGLAGRSSYNEQFF. Written as DNA, the CDR3 is TGCGCCAGCAGCCCGGGACTAGCGGGACGTAGCTCCTACAATGAGCAGTTCTTC.

In its sample, this clone was seen once. The rearrangement uses TRBV3-1 (or the pseudogene TRBV3-2) and TRBJ2-5, with D tentatively TRBD1 (8 bases). Germline loops: CDR1 LGHDT, CDR2 YNNKEL (reference sequence). This CDR3 is built from 17 residues. V lost 0 bases and J lost 5, with 19 bases in between. The DNA of the CDR3 is TGTGCCAGCAGCCAAGAACTAGCGACCCAGGGGGCGGAGACCCAGTACTTC. Protein: CASSQELATQGAETQYF.